Listed below are T cell receptor beta chains from one sample, sequenced in a study of regulatory T cells in long-lasting Graves disease. Using its own MiXCR run on the multiplex PCR reads, TCRdb lists one record per CDR3 protein. Seen here are 400,000 to 500,000 distinct CDR3 sequences, around 20% observed once, and the top ten hold under 9%. The sample was peripheral blood mononuclear cells (PBMCs), taken when the disease was refractory, from a patient treated with antithyroid drugs. The receptors here all came from a female donor with Graves disease. Each CDR3 is given with its conserved first and last residue. The D gene is left open where the match is weak. Expanded clones get a size class; other rows say once, few or many, or leave the size out.

clone size	D gene	J gene	V gene	CDR3 protein	CDR3 DNA
few	TRBD1	TRBJ2-7	TRBV28	CASSITRGQSYEQYF	TGTGCCAGCAGTATTACCAGGGGGCAGTCCTACGAGCAGTACTTC
few	-	TRBJ2-2	TRBV7-2	CASSLRDKNTGELFF	TGTGCCAGCAGCTTACGGGATAAGAACACCGGGGAGCTGTTTTTT
many	TRBD1	TRBJ1-2	TRBV13	CASSRTGDQQNYGYTF	TGTGCCAGCAGCCGGACAGGGGACCAGCAGAACTATGGCTACACCTTC
-	TRBD1	TRBJ1-6	TRBV4-1	CASSHRTGYNSPLHF	TGCGCCAGCAGCCATAGGACAGGGTATAATTCACCCCTCCACTTT
-	-	TRBJ1-1	TRBV27	CASSARRGGEAFF	TGTGCCAGCAGTGCACGTCGTGGAGGGGAAGCTTTCTTT
-	-	TRBJ1-3	TRBV28	CASSPIGGSGNTIYF	TGTGCCAGCAGTCCAATCGGGGGTTCTGGAAACACCATATATTTT
-	TRBD2	TRBJ2-3	TRBV6-1	CASRYSGKSTDTQYF	TGTGCCAGCAGGTATAGCGGGAAGAGCACAGATACGCAGTATTTT
-	-	TRBJ2-1	TRBV20-1	CSASFWSNEQFF	TGCAGTGCTAGCTTTTGGAGCAATGAGCAGTTCTTC
few	TRBD2	TRBJ2-7	TRBV9	CASSVGIAGDYEQYF	TGTGCCAGCAGCGTAGGGATAGCGGGAGATTACGAGCAGTACTTC
-	-	TRBJ2-1	TRBV6-1	CASNNGMEQFF	TGTGCCAGCAATAATGGAATGGAGCAGTTCTTC
-	-	TRBJ2-7	TRBV30	CAWRRGQNEQYF	TGTGCCTGGAGGCGGGGACAGAACGAGCAGTACTTC
many	-	TRBJ2-7	TRBV7-9	CASSSENRVYEQYF	TGTGCCAGCAGCTCCGAAAACAGGGTCTACGAGCAGTACTTC
-	TRBD1	TRBJ1-1	TRBV5-5	CASTPQGAKNTEAFF	TGTGCCAGCACCCCACAGGGGGCTAAGAACACTGAAGCTTTCTTT
few	-	TRBJ2-7	TRBV29-1	CSVGGTPPYF	TGCAGCGTTGGCGGGACCCCTCCGTACTTC
-	-	TRBJ1-5	TRBV12-3/TRBV12-4	CASSFYDAGHQPQHF	TGTGCCAGCAGTTTCTATGACGCGGGACATCAGCCCCAGCATTTT
many	-	TRBJ1-2	TRBV6-1	CASSPGLLYGYTF	TGTGCCAGCAGCCCCGGGCTGCTCTATGGCTACACCTTC
few	TRBD1	TRBJ2-4	TRBV28	CASRETGTKNIQYF	TGTGCCAGCAGAGAGACAGGGACGAAAAACATTCAGTACTTC
-	TRBD1	TRBJ1-5	TRBV28	CASSPRDRVDQPQHF	TGTGCCAGCAGTCCCAGGGACAGGGTGGATCAGCCCCAGCATTTT
many	-	TRBJ1-1	TRBV28	CASSLSDMNTEAFF	TGTGCCAGCAGTTTATCAGATATGAACACTGAAGCTTTCTTT
-	-	TRBJ2-2	TRBV6-1	CASSETGPGELFF	TGTGCCAGCAGTGAAACAGGACCGGGGGAGCTGTTTTTT
-	TRBD2	TRBJ2-2	TRBV10-3	CAISETSGSYGELFF	TGTGCCATCAGTGAAACTAGCGGGAGTTACGGGGAGCTGTTTTTT
many	TRBD2	TRBJ2-7	TRBV27	CASSSPRRGGSSYEQYF	TGTGCCAGCAGTTCCCCCCGTAGGGGAGGGTCGTCCTACGAGCAGTACTTC